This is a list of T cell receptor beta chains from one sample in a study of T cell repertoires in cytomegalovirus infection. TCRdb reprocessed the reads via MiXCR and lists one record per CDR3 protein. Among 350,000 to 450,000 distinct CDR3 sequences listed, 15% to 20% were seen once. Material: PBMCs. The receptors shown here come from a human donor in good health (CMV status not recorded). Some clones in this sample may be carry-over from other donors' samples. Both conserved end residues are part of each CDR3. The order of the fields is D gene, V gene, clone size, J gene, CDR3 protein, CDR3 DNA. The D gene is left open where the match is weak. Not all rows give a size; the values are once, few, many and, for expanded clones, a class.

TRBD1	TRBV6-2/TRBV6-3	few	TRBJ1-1	CASSSLDRGKAFF	TGTGCCAGCAGTTCCTTAGACAGGGGAAAAGCTTTCTTT
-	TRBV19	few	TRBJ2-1	CASSIYRGSSHEQFF	TGTGCCAGTAGTATCTACCGGGGGTCTTCTCATGAGCAGTTCTTC
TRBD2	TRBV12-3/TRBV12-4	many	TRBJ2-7	CASSFGTSGDEQYF	TGTGCCAGCAGTTTCGGGACTAGCGGGGACGAGCAGTACTTC
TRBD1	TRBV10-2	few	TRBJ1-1	CASSEPQGRSTEAFF	TGCGCCAGCAGTGAGCCACAGGGGCGGAGCACTGAAGCTTTCTTT
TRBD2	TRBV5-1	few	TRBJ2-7	CASSWGLAGYEQYF	TGCGCCAGCAGCTGGGGACTAGCGGGCTACGAGCAGTACTTC
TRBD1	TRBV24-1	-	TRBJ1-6	CATSDLTGGHSPLHF	TGTGCCACCAGTGATTTGACAGGGGGGCATTCACCCCTCCACTTT
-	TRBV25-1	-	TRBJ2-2	CASSDPGVGTGELFF	TGTGCCAGCAGTGATCCGGGGGTGGGGACCGGGGAGCTGTTTTTT
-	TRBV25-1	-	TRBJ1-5	CASSEWQYSNQPQHF	TGTGCCAGCAGTGAATGGCAGTATAGCAATCAGCCCCAGCATTTT
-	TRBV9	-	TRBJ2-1	CASSVEGSYNEQFF	TGTGCCAGCAGCGTAGAAGGCTCCTACAATGAGCAGTTCTTC
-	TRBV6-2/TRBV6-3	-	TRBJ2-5	CANSYSRSRGETQYF	TGTGCCAACAGTTACTCAAGATCGAGGGGCGAGACCCAGTACTTC
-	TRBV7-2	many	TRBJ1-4	CASSSSPGQKLFF	TGTGCCAGCAGCTCGAGTCCAGGGCAAAAACTGTTTTTT
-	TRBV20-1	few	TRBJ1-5	CSARTYGNQPQHF	TGCAGTGCTCGGACATACGGCAATCAGCCCCAGCATTTT
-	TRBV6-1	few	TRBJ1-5	CASSVLLGLRPQHF	TGTGCCAGCAGTGTTCTTCTTGGACTTCGGCCCCAGCATTTT
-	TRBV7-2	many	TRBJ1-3	CASSLVIQTVSTIYF	TGTGCCAGCAGCTTAGTAATCCAGACCGTGTCTACCATATATTTT
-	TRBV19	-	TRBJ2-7	CASSIEDSGYEQYF	TGTGCCAGTAGTATAGAGGACAGCGGATACGAGCAGTACTTC
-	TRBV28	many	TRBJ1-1	CASSLPHTFEGMNTEAFF	TGTGCCAGCAGTTTACCTCACACCTTTGAGGGGATGAACACTGAAGCTTTCTTT
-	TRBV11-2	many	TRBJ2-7	CASSLHLGAILYEQYF	TGTGCCAGCAGCCTCCACTTGGGCGCCATCCTCTACGAGCAGTACTTC
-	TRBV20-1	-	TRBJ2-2	CSASGIGELFF	TGCAGTGCTAGCGGAATCGGGGAGCTGTTTTTT
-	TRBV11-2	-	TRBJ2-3	CASSFLSTREYF	TGTGCCAGCAGCTTTCTTAGCACGAGAGAGTATTTT
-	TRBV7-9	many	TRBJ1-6	CASSLDFTSPLHF	TGTGCCAGCAGCTTAGACTTCACGTCACCCCTCCACTTT
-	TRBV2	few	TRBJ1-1	CASRKEQGEAEAFF	TGTGCCAGCAGGAAGGAGCAGGGCGAGGCTGAAGCTTTCTTT
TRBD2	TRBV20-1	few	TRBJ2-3	CSAREGTTNTQYF	TGCAGTGCTAGAGAAGGGACTACGAATACGCAGTATTTT
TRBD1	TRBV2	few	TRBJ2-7	CAIQGQVSSYEQYF	TGTGCCATCCAGGGACAGGTGAGCTCCTACGAGCAGTACTTC
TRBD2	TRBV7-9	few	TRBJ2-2	CASSLARLAANTGELFF	TGTGCCAGCAGCTTAGCTAGACTAGCGGCGAACACCGGGGAGCTGTTTTTT
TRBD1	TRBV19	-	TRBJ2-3	CASRKRRQGQDTQYF	TGTGCCAGTAGAAAACGGCGACAGGGCCAGGATACGCAGTATTTT
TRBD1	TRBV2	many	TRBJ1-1	CASSVRGTEAFF	TGTGCCAGCAGCGTCAGGGGGACTGAAGCTTTCTTT
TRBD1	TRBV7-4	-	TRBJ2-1	CASTPRGQGHNEQFF	TGTGCCAGCACCCCTAGGGGACAGGGCCACAATGAGCAGTTCTTC
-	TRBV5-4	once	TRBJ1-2	CASSSGDRYYGYTF	TGTGCCAGCAGCTCCGGGGACCGTTATTATGGCTACACCTTC
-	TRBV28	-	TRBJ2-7	CASSWAGSRGEQYF	TGTGCCAGCAGCTGGGCAGGGTCCCGAGGCGAGCAGTACTTC
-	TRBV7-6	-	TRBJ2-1	CASSFLNNEQLF	TGTGCCAGCAGCTTTTTGAACAATGAGCAGTTATTC
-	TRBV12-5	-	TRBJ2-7	CASGPLLSSYEQYF	TGTGCTAGTGGCCCCTTGTTGAGCTCCTACGAGCAGTACTTC
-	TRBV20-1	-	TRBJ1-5	CSAGRVVGALNQPQHF	TGCAGTGCCGGGAGGGTCGTCGGCGCCTTAAATCAGCCCCAGCATTTT
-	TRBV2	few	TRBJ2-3	CASKGGGGSEDTQYF	TGTGCCAGCAAGGGTGGGGGCGGGAGTGAAGATACGCAGTATTTT
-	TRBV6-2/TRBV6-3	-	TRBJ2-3	CASTTSEDTQYF	TGTGCCAGCACGACGTCCGAAGATACGCAGTATTTT
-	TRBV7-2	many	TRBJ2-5	CASSFTSGLGETQYF	TGTGCCAGCAGCTTCACCAGCGGGCTGGGGGAGACCCAGTACTTC
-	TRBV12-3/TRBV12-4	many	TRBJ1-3	CASSTQGGGYTIYF	TGTGCCAGCAGTACCCAGGGCGGCGGATACACCATATATTTT
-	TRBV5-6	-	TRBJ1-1	CASSLGPGGAFF	TGTGCCAGCAGCTTGGGGCCGGGGGGGGCTTTCTTT
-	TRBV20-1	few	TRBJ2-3	CSARDLKKGDTQYF	TGCAGTGCTAGAGATCTCAAGAAAGGAGATACGCAGTATTTT
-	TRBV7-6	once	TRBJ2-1	CASSLAGETGQFF	TGTGCCAGCAGCTTAGCTGGAGAAACTGGGCAGTTCTTC
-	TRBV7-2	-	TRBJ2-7	CASSLGQRDEQYF	TGTGCCAGCAGCTTAGGACAGCGCGACGAGCAGTACTTC
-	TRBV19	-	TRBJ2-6	CASSILVWRQTGANVLTF	TGTGCCAGTAGTATTTTAGTCTGGAGACAAACTGGGGCCAACGTCCTGACTTTC
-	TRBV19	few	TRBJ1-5	CASSTGARRQPQHF	TGTGCCAGTAGTACCGGAGCACGCAGACAGCCCCAGCATTTT
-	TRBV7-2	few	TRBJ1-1	CASRIGTEAFF	TGTGCCAGCCGTATTGGCACTGAAGCTTTCTTT
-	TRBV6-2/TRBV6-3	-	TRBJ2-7	CASSYYARSHEQYF	TGTGCCAGCAGTTATTACGCTAGGAGCCACGAGCAGTACTTC
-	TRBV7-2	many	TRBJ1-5	CASSLVWRDQPQHF	TGTGCCAGCAGCTTAGTATGGAGAGATCAGCCCCAGCATTTT
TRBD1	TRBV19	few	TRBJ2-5	CASSLGNRGRETQYF	TGTGCCAGTAGTTTAGGGAACAGGGGTCGAGAGACCCAGTACTTC
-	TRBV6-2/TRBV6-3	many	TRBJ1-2	CASRWRGFDYGYTF	TGTGCCAGCAGGTGGAGGGGATTCGACTATGGCTACACCTTC
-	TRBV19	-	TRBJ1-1	CASNEAHSTEAFF	TGTGCCAGTAATGAGGCTCACTCCACTGAAGCTTTCTTT
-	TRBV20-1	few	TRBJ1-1	CSAIPGHLNTEAFF	TGCAGTGCTATACCGGGACACCTGAACACTGAAGCTTTCTTT
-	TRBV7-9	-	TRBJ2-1	CASSLGRDGDEQFF	TGTGCCAGCAGCTTAGGGAGGGACGGGGATGAGCAGTTCTTC
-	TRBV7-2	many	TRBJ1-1	CASSYGGQNTEAFF	TGTGCCAGCAGTTACGGGGGTCAGAACACTGAAGCTTTCTTT
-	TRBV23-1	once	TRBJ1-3	CASSQFPGPPGNTIYF	TGCGCCAGCAGTCAATTCCCCGGGCCCCCTGGAAACACCATATATTTT
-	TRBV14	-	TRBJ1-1	CASSQELVTEAFF	TGTGCCAGCAGCCAAGAGTTGGTTACTGAAGCTTTCTTT
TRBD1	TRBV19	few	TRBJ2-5	CASSIWPPGTGQETQYF	TGTGCCAGTAGTATATGGCCCCCCGGGACAGGTCAAGAGACCCAGTACTTC
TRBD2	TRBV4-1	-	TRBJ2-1	CASSERGGRAWQFF	TGCGCCAGCAGCGAACGGGGCGGGAGGGCCTGGCAGTTCTTC
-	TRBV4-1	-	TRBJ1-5	CASSQGTKQPQHF	TGCGCCAGCAGCCAAGGTACGAAGCAGCCCCAGCATTTT
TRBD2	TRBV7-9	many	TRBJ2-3	CASRLLAGAADTQYF	TGTGCCAGCAGACTGCTAGCGGGAGCGGCAGATACGCAGTATTTT
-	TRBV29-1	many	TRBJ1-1	CSGRRNAEAFF	TGCAGCGGGAGACGGAACGCTGAAGCTTTCTTT